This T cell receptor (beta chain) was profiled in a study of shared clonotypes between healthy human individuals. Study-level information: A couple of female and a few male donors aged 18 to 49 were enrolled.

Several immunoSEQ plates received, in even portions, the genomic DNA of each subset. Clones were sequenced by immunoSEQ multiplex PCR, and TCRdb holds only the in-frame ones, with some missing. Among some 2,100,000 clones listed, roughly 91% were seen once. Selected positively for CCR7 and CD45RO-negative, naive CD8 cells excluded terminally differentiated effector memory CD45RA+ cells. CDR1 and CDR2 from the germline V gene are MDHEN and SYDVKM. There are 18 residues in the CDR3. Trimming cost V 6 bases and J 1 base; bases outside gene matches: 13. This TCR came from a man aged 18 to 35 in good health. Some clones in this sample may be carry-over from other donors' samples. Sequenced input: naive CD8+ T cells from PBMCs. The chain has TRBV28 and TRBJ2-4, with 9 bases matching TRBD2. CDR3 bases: TGTGCCAGCAGACCTAGCGGGACCAGCTGGGAGGCCAAAAACATTCAGTACTTC. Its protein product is CASRPSGTSWEAKNIQYF.